Presented here are 13 T cell receptor beta chains from one specimen sequenced in a study of Ad26.COV2.S vaccination and SARS-CoV-2 variants. Using immunoSEQ multiplex PCR, the repertoire was profiled, and TCRdb retains in-frame clones only, with some absent. The sample lists roughly 300,000 clones, around 88% occurring once. The treatment denotes: about 20 received Ad26.COV2.S at low or high dose, single or two shots; about 5 received placebo; per-sample allocation not given. Day 63 following the first vaccine or placebo injection was when the samples were taken. The source material was peripheral blood, sampled in a trial of Ad26.COV2.S vaccine versus placebo. These receptor sequences come from a person aged 18-65 years who received the Ad26.COV2.S COVID-19 vaccine or a placebo.

The rearrangement uses TRBV19 and TRBJ2-2; D gene unclear. This CDR3 region has 14 residues. Trimming left V 7 bases short and J 4 bases short, with 13 bases between. Per the germline V gene, CDR1 is LNHDA and CDR2 is SQIVND (reference sequence). The CDR3 protein is CASNWRVSTGELFF. The CDR3 DNA is TGTGCCAGTAATTGGAGAGTCAGCACCGGGGAGCTGTTTTTT.

The chain uses TRBV27 and TRBJ2-3; no definite D call. V lost 5 bases and J lost 4, with 13 bases in between. This CDR3 contains 14 residues. Looked up from germline, CDR1 is MNHEY and CDR2 is SMNVEV (reference sequence). CDR3 bases: TGTGCCAGCAGTACCGGGCCCAGCCCAGATACGCAGTATTTT. It translates to CASSTGPSPDTQYF.

CDR3 coding DNA: TGTGCCAGCAGTTTGGGGACGGGACAGGTAGTCTACGAGCAGTACTTC. Its protein product is CASSLGTGQVVYEQYF. The rearrangement uses TRBV28 and TRBJ2-7; 8 positions agree with TRBD1. Per germline, CDR1 MDHEN and CDR2 SYDVKM. The CDR3 runs 16 residues. Unmatched junction bases numbered 10, after V lost 3 bases and J lost 3 bases. Using reference TRBV28 and TRBJ2-7 for the parts outside the CDR3, the full variable domain is DVKVTQSSRYLVKRTGEKVFLECVQDMDHENMFWYRQDPGLGLRLIYFSYDVKMKEKGDIPEGYSVSREKKERFSLILESASTNQTSMYLCASSLGTGQVVYEQYFGPGTRLTVT.

The chain is built from TRBV5-1 and TRBJ2-7; D might be TRBD1 (6 bases). The CDR3 spans 14 residues. The germline V gene has CDR1 SGHRS and CDR2 YFSETQ. Trimming took 1 base from V and 4 from J, leaving 12 bases between them. The CDR3 loop is CASSLRGITYEQYF. DNA for the CDR3: TGCGCCAGCAGCTTGAGGGGGATCACATACGAGCAGTACTTC.

The chain couples TRBV4-2 to TRBJ2-3; D is ambiguous. In germline, CDR1 is LGHNA, CDR2 YNFKEQ. Trimming removed 5 bases from V and 0 bases from J, with 15 bases in between. The CDR3 extends over 16 amino acids. The CDR3 region has the DNA TGTGCCAGCAGCACCGGATTTTCTCCTAGCACAGATACGCAGTATTTT. It is translated as CASSTGFSPSTDTQYF.

V usage is TRBV28 and J usage is TRBJ2-5, with no clear D. This CDR3 comprises 15 residues. Per germline, CDR1 MDHEN and CDR2 SYDVKM. V was pared by 5 bases and J by 1 base, with 14 bases between. CDR3 residues: CASSPYRRPQETQYF. For the CDR3, the DNA is TGTGCCAGCAGTCCTTACCGGCGTCCCCAAGAGACCCAGTACTTC.

The rearrangement links TRBV5-4 to TRBJ1-2; D gene uncertain. The CDR3 consists of 14 residues. V was trimmed by 5 bases and J by 2 bases, leaving 13 bases between them. Germline V CDR1 and CDR2: SGHNT, YYREEE (reference sequence). CDR3 loop: CASSQGGRNYGYTF. CDR3 bases: TGTGCCAGCAGTCAAGGCGGCAGGAACTATGGCTACACCTTC. The full variable domain, completed using reference TRBV5-4 and TRBJ1-2, is ETGVTQSPTHLIKTRGQQVTLRCSSQSGHNTVSWYQQALGQGPQFIFQYYREEENGRGNFPPRFSGLQFPNYSSELNVNALELDDSALYLCASSQGGRNYGYTFGSGTRLTVV.

V usage is TRBV6-5 and J usage is TRBJ1-1, with D unclear. CDR3 size: 13 residues. In germline, CDR1 is MNHEY, CDR2 SVGAGI. V lost 2 bases to trimming and J lost 1 base, with 5 bases between them. This CDR3 reads CASSYGQNTEAFF. For the CDR3, the DNA is TGTGCCAGCAGTTACGGGCAGAACACTGAAGCTTTCTTT.

The chain recombines TRBV5-8 with TRBJ2-1, with D tentatively TRBD1 or TRBD2 (5 bases each). The CDR3 is made up of 15 amino acids. CDR1 is SGHTS, CDR2 YDEGEE, per germline. V was shortened by 3 bases and J by 3 bases, with 13 bases between the two germline ends. This CDR3 is CASSSGTYNYNEQFF. The CDR3 region has the DNA TGTGCCAGCAGCTCCGGGACCTACAACTACAATGAGCAGTTCTTC.

This clone has only one observation. The chain has TRBV7-9 and TRBJ1-5; D unclear. Trimming removed 1 base at V and 5 bases at J, with 9 bases between. There are 14 residues in the CDR3. Germline CDR1 reads SEHNR; CDR2 reads FQNEAQ (reference sequence). CDR3 amino acids: CASSLGQDYQPQHF. The CDR3 DNA reads TGTGCCAGCAGCTTAGGGCAGGATTATCAGCCCCAGCATTTT. Full variable domain (remainder filled in from reference TRBV7-9 and TRBJ1-5): DTGVSQNPRHKITKRGQNVTFRCDPISEHNRLYWYRQTLGQGPEFLTYFQNEAQLEKSRLLSDRFSAERPKGSFSTLEIQRTEQGDSAMYLCASSLGQDYQPQHFGDGTRLSIL.

This rearrangement joins TRBV7-8 to TRBJ1-4; tentatively, D is TRBD1 (5 bases). The V end was cut by 1 base, the J end by 7 bases, with 13 bases between. The CDR3 sequence is 15 residues long. Per germline, CDR1 SGHVS and CDR2 FQNEAQ. CDR3 loop: CASSLVAGRSEKLFF. In DNA form, the CDR3 reads TGTGCCAGCAGCTTAGTTGCAGGGAGAAGTGAAAAACTGTTTTTT.

The V call is TRBV5-6, the J call TRBJ2-7; 10 nucleotides match TRBD1. Unmatched junction bases numbered 6, after V lost 4 bases and J lost 2 bases. There are 15 residues in the CDR3. Germline V gene data show CDR1 as SGHDT and CDR2 as YYEEEE. The CDR3 reads CASSRQGQGAYEQYF. The CDR3 DNA reads as TGTGCCAGCAGCCGCCAAGGACAGGGGGCCTACGAGCAGTACTTC.

The rearrangement uses TRBV4-2 and TRBJ1-1; D is unclear. Trimming took off 1 base at V and 1 base at J, with 7 bases between the two ends. Germline lookup yields CDR1 LGHNA and CDR2 YNFKEQ. The CDR3 runs to 14 residues. The CDR3: CASSQAPENTEAFF. The CDR3 DNA reads TGTGCCAGCAGCCAAGCTCCGGAGAACACTGAAGCTTTCTTT.